A selection of T cell receptor beta chains follows, all from one sample in a study of PD-L1 blockade in urothelial cancer. TCRdb's copy holds only in-frame clones and misses some; the assay was immunoSEQ multiplex PCR. The sample carries 50,000 to 55,000 clones, 77% recorded once. Sequencing used PBMCs, obtained around atezolizumab (anti-PD-L1) treatment. Every receptor here comes from a man aged 65-85 years with urothelial cancer. CDR3s leave out the opening cysteine and the closing phenylalanine or tryptophan. Expanded clones get a size class; other rows say once, few or many, or leave the size out.

TRBV9	.	10	ASSASGNEQF
TRBV4-1	.	13	ASSHLGTGNTEAF
TRBV27	.	11	ASSLGGAYGYT
TRBV4-1	.	13	ASSLGGHGNQPQH
TRBV11-3	.	12	ASSSQFSQETQY
TRBV2	.	12	ASSVRGSYNEQF
TRBV11-3	.	13	ASSLEGGGTDTQY
TRBV9	.	18	ASSPLDGSGRPESTDTQY
TRBV7-9	.	13	ASSPGTTYNSPLH
TRBV4-1	.	13	ASSQAASGAYEQY
TRBV9	few	12	ASTGGSNTGELF
TRBV19	.	10	ASKGRAIGYT
TRBV6-5	once	13	ASSLEGPSYNEQF
TRBV5-4	.	16	ASSSRDRGPERANVLT
TRBV5-6	.	11	ASSLTGRTEAF
TRBV28	.	10	ASQPGGVGYT
TRBV7-3	.	12	ASSPLGGGKTQY
TRBV5-6	few	13	ASSLVSGDIKTQY
TRBV27	once	11	ASSFGQVKTQY
TRBV25-1	.	12	ASTPTNRGEKLF
TRBV7-8	.	13	ASSPSGGRADTQY
TRBV11-2	.	13	ASSLDIRGGYEQY
TRBV1	.	16	TSSQAHTYRGSNQPQH
TRBV19	few	14	ASTPDVGGAVTEAF
TRBV27	.	13	ASRDRDTYNSPLH
TRBV5-6	.	15	ASSFGLADGLGDEQF
TRBV29-1	.	12	SVEADRGDTEAF
TRBV5-1	.	13	ASSRGTGGRNEQF
TRBV28	once	12	ASSLVQANTEAF
TRBV29-1	.	12	SGGPAGSNYGYT
TRBV6-5	.	14	ASSYTPGGRSYEQY
TRBV2	.	14	ASRFQRQGAGNEQF
TRBV7-2	.	12	ASSLREGEFEQF
TRBV28	.	14	ASSEPPTGESYEQY
TRBV19	few	14	ASRPLQGMMDYGYT
TRBV4-1	.	17	ASSQSIAGDLGAKNIQY
TRBV15	.	14	ATSSPRAQGSYEQY